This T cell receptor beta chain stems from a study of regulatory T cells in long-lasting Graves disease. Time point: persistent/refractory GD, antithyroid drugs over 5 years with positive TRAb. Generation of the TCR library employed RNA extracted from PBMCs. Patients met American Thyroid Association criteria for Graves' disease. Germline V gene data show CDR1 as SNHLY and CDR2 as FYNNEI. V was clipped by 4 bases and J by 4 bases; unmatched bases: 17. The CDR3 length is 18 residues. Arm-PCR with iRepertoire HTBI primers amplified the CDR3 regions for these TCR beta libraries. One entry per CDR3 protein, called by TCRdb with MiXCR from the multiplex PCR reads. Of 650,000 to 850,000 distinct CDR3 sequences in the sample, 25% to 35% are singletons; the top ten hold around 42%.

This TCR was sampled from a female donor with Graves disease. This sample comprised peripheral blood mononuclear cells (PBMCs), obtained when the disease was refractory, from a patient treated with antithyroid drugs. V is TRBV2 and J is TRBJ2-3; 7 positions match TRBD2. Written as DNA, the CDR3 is TGTGCCAGCAGTGGACCTCCTGGGGGACTACCCGTGGCAGATACGCAGTATTTT. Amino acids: CASSGPPGGLPVADTQYF. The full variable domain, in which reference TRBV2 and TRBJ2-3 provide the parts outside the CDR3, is EPEVTQTPSHQVTQMGQEVILRCVPISNHLYFYWYRQILGQKVEFLVSFYNNEISEKSEIFDDQFSVERPDGSNFTLKIRSTKLEDSAMYFCASSGPPGGLPVADTQYFGPGTRLTVL.